The sequence of this TCR beta chain was determined in a study of blood T cell repertoires in COVID-19 (dated by TCRdb to 2018 to 2021). Notes on the research overall: Samples covering the acute and convalescent phases of COVID-19 were provided by collaborators in the United States, Italy and Spain. Samples were obtained from the ongoing ImmuneRACE study (first 160 participants) and from roughly 1,300 subjects provided by 6 global collaborators. The repertoires were released in a freely available public database intended as a resource for research on the immune response to SARS-CoV-2. A de-identified subject ID, COVID-19 status, age in years and sex were almost always included in the sample metadata. The dataset comprised deeply sampled blood TCRbeta repertoires from subjects exposed to, actively infected with, or recovered from COVID-19. Where available, HLA class I and class II types were taken from metadata supplied by the sample provider and were not determined by assay-based typing. The material from the prospective study consisted of cDNA or gDNA derived from T cells, B-cell-depleted T cells, or PBMCs.

At the junction V is shortened by 6 bases and J by 11 bases, with 14 bases in between. According to the germline V gene (reference sequence), CDR1 reads MNHNY and CDR2 reads SVGAGI. The CDR3 runs 12 amino acids, cysteine and phenylalanine included. Only the CDR3 portion is preserved as DNA: 36 bases, with reading frame beginning at the first base. Collaborating institutions collected whole blood in K2EDTA tubes following their own protocols. For TCRbeta analysis, collaborator samples were shipped as frozen whole blood, as isolated PBMCs, or as DNA extracted from either sample type. A remark on this clone: No antigen is known for it. Base quality data are lacking; no much larger clone is found one base away.

General findings and caveats noted by the study authors: How much clinical and demographic metadata was included differed by source and by participant, and the metadata was provided uncurated.

TCRbeta CDR3 regions were amplified from genomic DNA using the immunoSEQ Assay, a bias-controlled multiplex PCR. The authors' pipeline ran thus. The number of nucleated cells in each sample was estimated from the amplification of reference gene primers within the assay. Sequence reads were collapsed and filtered to measure the absolute abundance of every unique TCRbeta CDR3 rearrangement. For each sample, productive Simpson clonality was calculated by taking the square root of Simpson's diversity index across productive rearrangements. The source is immuneACCESS, and TCRdb retained only in-frame sequences with V and J called. Part of the clones is not carried over; for the studies checked, unresolved V genes explain less than half of this, and the remainder is unexplained. V and J calls and clone size are given by that table; D and trimming were obtained from the DNA. The sample data list about 130,000 clones, and 65% to 90% of these were observed just once. 27% of the sample comes from the top ten.

The TCR originated in a woman of 80 years or more with acute or convalescent COVID-19. The sequence is built from TRBV6-6 and TRBJ1-3, with TRBD1 tentatively as D gene (6 bases match). Input material: peripheral blood. The DNA sequence is as follows: TGTGCCAGCAGCCAGATACAGGGTGCCATATATTTT. The resulting protein is CASSQIQGAIYF.